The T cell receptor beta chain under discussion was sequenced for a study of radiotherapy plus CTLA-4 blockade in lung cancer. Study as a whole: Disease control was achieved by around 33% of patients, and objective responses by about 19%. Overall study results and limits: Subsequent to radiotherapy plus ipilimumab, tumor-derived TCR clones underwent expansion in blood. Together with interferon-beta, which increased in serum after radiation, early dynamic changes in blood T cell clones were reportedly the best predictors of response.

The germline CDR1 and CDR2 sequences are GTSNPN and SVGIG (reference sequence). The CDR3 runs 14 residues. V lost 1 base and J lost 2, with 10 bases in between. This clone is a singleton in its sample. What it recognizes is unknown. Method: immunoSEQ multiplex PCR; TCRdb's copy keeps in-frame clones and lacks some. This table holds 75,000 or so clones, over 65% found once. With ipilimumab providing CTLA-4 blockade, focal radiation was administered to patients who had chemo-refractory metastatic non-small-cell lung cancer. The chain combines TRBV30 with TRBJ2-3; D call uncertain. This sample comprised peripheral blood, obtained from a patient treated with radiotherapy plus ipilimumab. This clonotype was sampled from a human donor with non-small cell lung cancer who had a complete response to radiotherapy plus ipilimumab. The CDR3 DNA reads TGTGCCTGGAGTGAGGGTAGAGACACAGATACGCAGTATTTT. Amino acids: CAWSEGRDTDTQYF.